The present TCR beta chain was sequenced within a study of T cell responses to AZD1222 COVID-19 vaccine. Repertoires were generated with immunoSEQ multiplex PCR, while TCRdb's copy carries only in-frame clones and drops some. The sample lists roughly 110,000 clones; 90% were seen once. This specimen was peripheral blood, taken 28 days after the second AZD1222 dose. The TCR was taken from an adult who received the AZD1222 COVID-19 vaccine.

The CDR3 region has the DNA TGTGCCAGCTCAGGGGCCATTCAGAACACTGAAGCTTTCTTT. It is translated as CASSGAIQNTEAFF. This rearrangement joins TRBV18 to TRBJ1-1, with a possible D match to TRBD1 (5 bases). Trimming cost V 5 bases and J 1 base, with 11 bases left between them. Per germline, CDR1 KGHSH and CDR2 LQKENI. The CDR3 spans 14 residues.